This is a list of T cell receptor beta chains from one sample in a study of T cells after posttransplantation cyclophosphamide. Profiling relied on immunoSEQ multiplex PCR, and the TCRdb table lists in-frame clones only, not all of them. The sample shows 7,300 or so clones, none of them appearing just once. Specimen: PBMCs, collected after allogeneic stem cell transplant with posttransplant cyclophosphamide. These receptors all stem from a male patient between 45 and 60 years old who received an allogeneic stem cell transplant from an unrelated donor, was CMV-positive, and had acute GVHD only. Some T cells may be provided by the graft donor. Both conserved end residues are part of each CDR3. Each record gives: V gene, D gene, clone size, J gene, CDR3 protein. The D gene is left open where the match is weak. Size is omitted from some rows. Given values are once, few, many or a class for expanded clones.

TRBV5-1	.	many	TRBJ2-5	CASRIGQGDRETQYF
TRBV15	.	many	TRBJ1-1	CATRKNRFASVEAFF
TRBV10-1	TRBD2	few	TRBJ2-7	CASSPGTSGRPYEQYF
TRBV2	.	many	TRBJ1-1	CASSESRDWGNTEAFF
TRBV14	.	many	TRBJ1-2	CASSPHPGGYYGYTF
TRBV30	TRBD2	few	TRBJ2-1	CAWSPSGGGDEQFF
TRBV27	.	many	TRBJ1-5	CASSSRVSQPQHF
TRBV4-2	TRBD2	many	TRBJ2-2	CASSQRRGAGTGELFF
TRBV2	.	medium-sized	TRBJ1-2	CASKDTGVYGYTF
TRBV10-1	.	many	TRBJ2-7	CASSERGHEQYF
TRBV2	TRBD1	many	TRBJ2-2	CASTGTGVAGELFF
TRBV2	TRBD1	few	TRBJ1-6	CASREDRVYNSPLHF
TRBV21-1	.	many	TRBJ2-7	CASSKRDRTYEQYF
TRBV19	TRBD1	many	TRBJ1-2	CASSNRDRGYTF
TRBV28	TRBD1	many	TRBJ1-6	CATVGQTLSPLHF
TRBV5-6	.	many	TRBJ2-3	CASSKDAGASTDTQYF
TRBV28	.	.	TRBJ1-2	CASSLKRSFTYGYTF
TRBV19	.	many	TRBJ2-5	CASSIGGGQETQYF
TRBV28	TRBD1	many	TRBJ2-7	CASSLLGTGSGEQYF
TRBV7-2	TRBD1	many	TRBJ2-7	CASSLDRDDHEQYF
TRBV11-3	.	many	TRBJ2-1	CASSLRVGRSYNEQFF
TRBV18	.	many	TRBJ2-2	CASSLGYGNTGELFF
TRBV6-6	.	many	TRBJ2-7	CASSYGGGSLEQYF
TRBV18	TRBD1	many	TRBJ1-4	CASSPQSGGTNEKLFF
TRBV7-9	TRBD2	many	TRBJ2-1	CASSDRDYPYNEQFF
TRBV6-5	.	many	TRBJ1-4	CASSIRQLEKLFF
TRBV7-9	.	many	TRBJ1-2	CASSSDFYGYTF
TRBV16	.	many	TRBJ1-4	CASSLQGANEKLFF
TRBV27	TRBD1	few	TRBJ1-5	CASSPTAPTGRQQPQHF
TRBV5-1	TRBD1	few	TRBJ1-1	CASSSTGVTEAFF
TRBV6-6	TRBD2	many	TRBJ2-7	CASRQTSGDSYEQYF
TRBV6-5	.	many	TRBJ2-1	CASRRGEGEFF
TRBV9	TRBD1	many	TRBJ2-2	CASSVNRDRDTGELFF
TRBV7-8	TRBD2	many	TRBJ2-7	CASSLYSGREYF
TRBV5-4	TRBD2	many	TRBJ2-5	CASSLGGLAGQETQYF
TRBV13	.	many	TRBJ1-1	CASSLRGEAPGTEAFF
TRBV30	.	many	TRBJ1-6	CAWRPGHNSPLHF
TRBV4-1	TRBD1	few	TRBJ1-4	CASSQGGQGYEKLFF
TRBV5-6	TRBD1	medium-sized	TRBJ2-4	CASSFLSGGKNIQYF
TRBV5-4	TRBD1	few	TRBJ1-2	CASSRTGHQVSYDYTF
TRBV7-8	.	many	TRBJ2-1	CASSAGPNNEQFF
TRBV11-3	TRBD1	few	TRBJ2-5	CASSLERSGTGLQETQYF
TRBV15	TRBD2	many	TRBJ2-5	CATSRDLAGGWETQYF
TRBV6-1	.	many	TRBJ1-1	CASSDGQGLRAFF
TRBV6-6	.	many	TRBJ2-7	CASSYFSGPTGEQYF
TRBV18	.	many	TRBJ1-1	CASSLGQRGTEAFF
TRBV6-1	TRBD1	many	TRBJ2-2	CASTNGQGLTGELFF
TRBV7-6	TRBD1	medium-sized	TRBJ1-2	CASSSGTGNYGYTF
TRBV30	.	many	TRBJ1-1	CAWILRGSEAFF